This entry concerns a single T cell receptor beta chain. Its target is unknown. This entry comes from a study of Graves' ophthalmopathy and Graves' hyperthyroidism. On the study more broadly: The term stable hyperthyroidism indicated an absence of ophthalmopathy within 18 months of follow-up. Findings and limits, study-wide: In predicting ophthalmopathy progression, the model reached over 55% sensitivity and around 72% specificity. Stable hyperthyroidism and ophthalmopathy were told apart by a 13-signature model, which achieved roughly 90% sensitivity and 81.08% specificity.

V lost 5 bases and J 10 bases, leaving 11 bases between the germline ends. Germline V gives CDR1 MGHDK, CDR2 SYGVNS. The CDR3 loop spans 11 amino acids. TCR beta CDR3 regions were amplified from RNA transcripts. The first-round RT-PCR employed HTBI primers together with the Qiagen OneStep RT-PCR kit. A multiplex PCR was then performed as the second round. TCRdb processed the multiplex PCR reads anew with MiXCR; each CDR3 protein has one entry. The sample lists some 1.1 million distinct CDR3 sequences, 35% to 40% seen once, with 8.5% to 14% in the top ten. In this cohort, patients with other autoimmune diseases, uncontrolled infections, pregnancy or lactation were excluded.

The rearrangement links TRBV25-1 to TRBJ1-2; D gene unclear. Sequences were obtained from peripheral blood or thyroid tissue (not recorded which). The receptor was isolated from an adult man with Graves' hyperthyroidism. CDR3 in amino acids: CASSLGSPYTF. The CDR3 DNA sequence: TGTGCCAGCAGTCTCGGGTCTCCCTACACCTTC.